Sequencing of this T cell receptor (beta chain) was carried out in a study of follicular helper T cells after annual influenza vaccination. The time point denotes: 2015-2016 season, 7 days after influenza vaccination. Assay: immunoSEQ multiplex PCR; the TCRdb copy retains only in-frame clones and omits some. The sample gives 5,000 to 7,500 clones, around 80% of which show up once; 0.45% to 0.7% is in the top ten. Sequenced here: CXCR5- memory CD4+ T cells sorted from blood, sampled 7 days after influenza vaccination. The TCR sequence derives from an adult who received the influenza vaccine.

CDR3 residues: CASHQGAWNYGYTF. The CDR3, as DNA: TGTGCCAGCCATCAGGGGGCATGGAACTATGGCTACACCTTC. The chain carries TRBV25-1 and TRBJ1-2; 8 nucleotides match TRBD1. The CDR3 runs to 14 residues. V lost 8 bases to trimming and J lost 2 bases; unmatched junction nucleotides: 7. Germline V gene data show CDR1 as MGHDK and CDR2 as SYGVNS.